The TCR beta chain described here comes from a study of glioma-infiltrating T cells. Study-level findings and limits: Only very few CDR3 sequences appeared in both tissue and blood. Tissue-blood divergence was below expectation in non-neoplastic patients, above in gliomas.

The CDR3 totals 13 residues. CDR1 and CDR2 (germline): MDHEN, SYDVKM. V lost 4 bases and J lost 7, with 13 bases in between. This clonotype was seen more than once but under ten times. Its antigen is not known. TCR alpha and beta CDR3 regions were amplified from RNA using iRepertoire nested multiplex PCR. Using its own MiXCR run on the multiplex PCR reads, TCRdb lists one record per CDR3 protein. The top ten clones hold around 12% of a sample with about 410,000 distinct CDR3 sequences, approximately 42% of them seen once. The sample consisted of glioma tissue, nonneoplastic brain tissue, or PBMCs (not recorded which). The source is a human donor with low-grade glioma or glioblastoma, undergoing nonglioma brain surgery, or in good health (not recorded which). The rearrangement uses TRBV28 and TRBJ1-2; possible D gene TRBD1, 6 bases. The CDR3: CASSSDSLSGYTF. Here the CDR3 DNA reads TGTGCCAGCAGTTCGGACAGTCTGTCTGGCTACACCTTC.